The sequence of this TCR beta chain was determined in a study of PD-1 blockade in classical Hodgkin lymphoma. TCRdb keeps only in-frame clones here, not all; method: immunoSEQ multiplex PCR. Of approximately 73,000 clones listed, 85% to 95% were seen once; the top ten hold approximately 8%. The CDR3 totals 13 residues. Germline CDR1 and CDR2: SGHRS and YFSETQ. Trimming left V 0 bases short and J 3 bases short, with 6 bases between. Relapse after autologous stem cell transplantation occurred in every patient, and brentuximab vedotin exposure varied. Comment on this clone: The antigen is not known.

Study observations and caveats: Lower baseline TCR diversity was reported for newly diagnosed patients than for healthy donors.

The rearrangement uses TRBV5-1 and TRBJ1-1; D is unclear. The sequencing used peripheral blood mononuclear cells (PBMCs), collected at baseline. This clonotype was sampled from a human donor with classical Hodgkin lymphoma. The CDR3 nucleotides are TGCGCCAGCAGCTTGGCAGGTTACACTGAAGCTTTCTTT. Encoded protein: CASSLAGYTEAFF.